This TCR beta chain was identified during a study of early T cells in non-severe SARS-CoV-2 infection (dated by TCRdb to the early 2020s). A note on the overall study: Because TCR sequencing relied on bulk RNA taken from unsorted whole blood, pairing of alpha and beta chains was not possible.

Overall study results and their limits: VDJdb matching was skewed toward anti-spike CD8 responses, so virus-specific expansions were likely underestimated and private and CD4 specificities were missed.

The library came from 5' RACE. These reads were obtained on a NextSeq 500. To correct for sequencing error and PCR bias, the TCR library protocol tagged individual cDNA molecules with unique molecular identifiers. Both TCR alpha and beta chains were sequenced, and tight co-correlation was observed between alpha and beta sequence abundances in each sample. On the study's bioinformatics: Decombinator V4 was used to perform V gene, J gene and CDR3 annotation of TCR sequences. TCRs were defined as expanded if a significant change between any two time points was detected under a Poisson model with p below 0.0001. TCR abundances were normalised to the total number of TCRs sequenced per sample and expressed as counts per million. MAIT TCRs were defined by TRAV1-2 paired with TRAJ12, TRAJ20 or TRAJ33, and iNKT TCRs by TRAV10 paired with TRAJ18. VDJdb, accessed 1 November 2021, was searched for CMV, EBV and SARS-CoV-2 annotated TCRs, with TCRs annotated for multiple antigens excluded. TCRdb reworked the public reads: Q25 trimming with fastp, MiXCR clone assembly, productive beta chains retained. Each entry is one CDR3 protein sequence, shown with its most common DNA and genes. These V and J calls rely on TCRdb rather than the paper's analysis. This sample holds about 77,000 distinct CDR3 sequences; 5% were observed only once. In total, the top ten clones hold under 7.5% of the sample.

Set within a cohort of healthcare workers in London, UK, this nested case-control study involved weekly PCR testing of nasopharyngeal swabs along with blood sampling. Healthcare workers were recruited during the week of the UK lockdown, between 23 and 31 March 2020, and followed weekly for up to about 15 weeks. This clonotype came up many times. The antigen it binds to is not known. Base qualities are not recorded, but no much larger clone differs from it by a single base. Sequences SGHVS (CDR1) and FNYEAQ (CDR2) are obtained from the germline V gene. Germline trimming: 5 bases from V, 0 bases from J; junction bases outside gene matches: 9. The CDR3, cysteine through phenylalanine, is 18 amino acids long. Only the CDR3 part of the read is kept: 54 bases, read in frame from the first base.

This material consisted of whole blood, taken at baseline. This sequence was found in an adult who was a healthcare worker with PCR-confirmed SARS-CoV-2 infection or an uninfected control (not recorded which). The sequence joins TRBV7-6 to TRBJ2-7, and TRBD2 matches 14 of the central bases. Read as DNA, the sequence is TGTGCCAGCAGCCCCGGGACTAGCGGGAGTACGATCTCCTACGAGCAGTACTTC. Translated, this gives CASSPGTSGSTISYEQYF.